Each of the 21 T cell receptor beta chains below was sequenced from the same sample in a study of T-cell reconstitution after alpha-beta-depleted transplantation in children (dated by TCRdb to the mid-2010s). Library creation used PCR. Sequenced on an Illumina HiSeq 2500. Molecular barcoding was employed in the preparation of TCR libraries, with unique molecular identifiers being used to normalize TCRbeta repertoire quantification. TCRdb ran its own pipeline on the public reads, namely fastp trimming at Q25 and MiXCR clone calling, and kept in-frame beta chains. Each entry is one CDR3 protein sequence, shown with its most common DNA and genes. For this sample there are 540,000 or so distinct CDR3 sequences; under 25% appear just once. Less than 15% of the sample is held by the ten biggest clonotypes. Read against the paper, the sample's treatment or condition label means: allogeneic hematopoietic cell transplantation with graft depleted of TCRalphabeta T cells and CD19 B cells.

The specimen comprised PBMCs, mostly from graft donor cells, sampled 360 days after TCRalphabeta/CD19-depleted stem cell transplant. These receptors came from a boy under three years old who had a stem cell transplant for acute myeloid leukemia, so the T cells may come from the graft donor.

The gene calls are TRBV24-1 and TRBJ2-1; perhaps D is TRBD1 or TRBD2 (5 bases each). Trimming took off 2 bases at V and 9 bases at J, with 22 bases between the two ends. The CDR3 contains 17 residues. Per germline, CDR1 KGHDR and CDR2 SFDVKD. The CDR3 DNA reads TGTGCCACCAGTGATTCGGCAGGGACCCTCCCAACCACTGAGCAGTTCTTC. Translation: CATSDSAGTLPTTEQFF.

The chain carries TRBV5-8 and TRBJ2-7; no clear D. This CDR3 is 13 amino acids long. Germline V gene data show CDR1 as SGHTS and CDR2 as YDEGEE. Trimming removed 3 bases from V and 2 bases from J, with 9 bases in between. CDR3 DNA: TGTGCCAGCAGCTCTGGGCCGCCCTACGAGCAGTACTTC. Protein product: CASSSGPPYEQYF.

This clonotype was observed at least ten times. The CDR3 loop is CASNGRDLDQETQYF. The CDR3 DNA follows: TGTGCCAGCAATGGGAGGGACCTGGACCAAGAGACCCAGTACTTC. The V gene is TRBV6-2 or TRBV6-3, the J gene TRBJ2-5, with 7 bases identical to TRBD2. Per germline, CDR1 MNHEY and CDR2 SVGEGT. This CDR3 comprises 15 residues. Unmatched junction bases numbered 8, after V lost 7 bases and J lost 0 bases.

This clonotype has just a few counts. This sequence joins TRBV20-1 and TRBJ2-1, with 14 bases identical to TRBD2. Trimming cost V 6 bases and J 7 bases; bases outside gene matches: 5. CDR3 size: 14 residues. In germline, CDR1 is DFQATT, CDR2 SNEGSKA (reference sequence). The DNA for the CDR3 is TGCAGTGCCCTGACTAGCGGGGGGGTAAATGAGCAGTTCTTC. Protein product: CSALTSGGVNEQFF.

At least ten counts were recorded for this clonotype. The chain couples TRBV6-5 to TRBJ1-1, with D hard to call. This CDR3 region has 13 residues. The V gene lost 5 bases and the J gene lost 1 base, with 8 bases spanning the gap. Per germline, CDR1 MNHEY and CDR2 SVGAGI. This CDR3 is CASSNEGNTEAFF. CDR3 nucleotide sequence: TGTGCCAGCAGTAACGAGGGGAACACTGAAGCTTTCTTT.

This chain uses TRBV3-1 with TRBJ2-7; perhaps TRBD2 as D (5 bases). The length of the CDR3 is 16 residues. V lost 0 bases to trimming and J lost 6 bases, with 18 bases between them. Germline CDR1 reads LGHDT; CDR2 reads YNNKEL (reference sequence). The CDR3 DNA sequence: TGTGCCAGCAGCCAAGATAGTAGGACCGGGATACTCGAGCAGTACTTC. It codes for CASSQDSRTGILEQYF.

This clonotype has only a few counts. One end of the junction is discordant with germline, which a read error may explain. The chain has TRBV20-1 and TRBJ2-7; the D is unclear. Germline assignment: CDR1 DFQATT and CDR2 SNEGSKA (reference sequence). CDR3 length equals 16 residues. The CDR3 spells CSARDLVKGLTYEQYF. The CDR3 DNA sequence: TGCAGTGCCAGAGATCTGGTGAAGGGCTTAACCTACGAGCAGTACTTC.

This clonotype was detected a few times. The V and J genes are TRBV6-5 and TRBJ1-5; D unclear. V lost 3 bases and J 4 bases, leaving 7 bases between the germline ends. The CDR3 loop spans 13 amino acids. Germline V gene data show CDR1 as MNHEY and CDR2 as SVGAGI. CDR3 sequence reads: CASSYGLNQPQHF. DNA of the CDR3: TGTGCCAGCAGTTATGGCCTGAATCAGCCCCAGCATTTT.

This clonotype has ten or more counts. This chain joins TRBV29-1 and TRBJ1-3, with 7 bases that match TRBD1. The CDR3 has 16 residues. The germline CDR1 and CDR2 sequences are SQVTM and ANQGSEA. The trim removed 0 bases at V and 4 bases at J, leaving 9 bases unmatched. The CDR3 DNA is TGCAGCGTTGAAGATCCGGAGGGGGCGAGAGGAAACACCATATATTTT. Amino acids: CSVEDPEGARGNTIYF.

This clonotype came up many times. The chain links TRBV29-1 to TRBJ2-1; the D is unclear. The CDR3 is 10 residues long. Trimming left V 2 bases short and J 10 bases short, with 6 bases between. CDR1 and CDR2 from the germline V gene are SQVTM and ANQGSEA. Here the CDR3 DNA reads TGCAGCGTTGAATCTGGGGAGCAGTTCTTC. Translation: CSVESGEQFF.

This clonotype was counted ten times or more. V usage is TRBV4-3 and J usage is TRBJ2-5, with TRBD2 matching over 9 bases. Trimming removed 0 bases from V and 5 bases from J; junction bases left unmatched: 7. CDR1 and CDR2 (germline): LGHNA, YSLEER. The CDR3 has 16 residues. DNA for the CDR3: TGCGCCAGCAGCCAAGATATTAGCGGGAGCTCGGAGACCCAGTACTTC. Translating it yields CASSQDISGSSETQYF.

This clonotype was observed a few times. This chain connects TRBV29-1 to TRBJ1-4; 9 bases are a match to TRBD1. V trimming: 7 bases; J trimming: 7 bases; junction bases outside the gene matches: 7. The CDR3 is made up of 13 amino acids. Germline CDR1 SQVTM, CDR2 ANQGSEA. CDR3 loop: CSANRQGGEKLFF. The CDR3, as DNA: TGCAGCGCCAACCGACAGGGGGGTGAAAAACTGTTTTTT. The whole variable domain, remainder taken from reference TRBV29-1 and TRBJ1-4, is SAVISQKPSRDICQRGTSLTIQCQVDSQVTMMFWYRQQPGQSLTLIATANQGSEATYESGFVIDKFPISRPNLTFSTLTVSNMSPEDSSIYLCSANRQGGEKLFFGSGTQLSVL.

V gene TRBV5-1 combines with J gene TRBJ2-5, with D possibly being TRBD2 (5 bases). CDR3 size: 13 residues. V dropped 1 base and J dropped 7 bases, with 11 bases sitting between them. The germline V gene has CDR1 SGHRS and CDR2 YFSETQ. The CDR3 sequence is CASSLMWAGTQYF. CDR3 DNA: TGCGCCAGCAGCTTGATGTGGGCGGGGACCCAGTACTTC.

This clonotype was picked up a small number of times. CDR3 region: CASSLGGLVHEQYV. The CDR3 DNA reads as TGTGCCAGCAGCTTAGGAGGGTTGGTCCACGAGCAGTACGTC. The rearrangement uses TRBV7-6 and TRBJ2-7, with D maybe TRBD2 (5 bases). Germline values: CDR1 SGHVS, CDR2 FNYEAQ. V lost 1 base to trimming and J lost 5 bases, with 12 bases between them. The CDR3 runs to 14 residues.

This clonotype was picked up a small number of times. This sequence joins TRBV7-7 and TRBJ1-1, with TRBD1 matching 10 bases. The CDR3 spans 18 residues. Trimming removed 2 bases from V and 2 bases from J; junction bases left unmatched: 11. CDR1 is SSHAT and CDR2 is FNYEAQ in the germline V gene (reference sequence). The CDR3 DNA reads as TGTGCCAGCAGCTTACGCCAGACAGGGGGCGAGCTTAACACTGAAGCTTTCTTT. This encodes CASSLRQTGGELNTEAFF.

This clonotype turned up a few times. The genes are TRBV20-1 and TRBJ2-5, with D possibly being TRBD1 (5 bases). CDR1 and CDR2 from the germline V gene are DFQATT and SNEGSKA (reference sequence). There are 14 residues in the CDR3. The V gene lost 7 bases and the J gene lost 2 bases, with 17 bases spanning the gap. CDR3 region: CSVGAGLPQETQYF. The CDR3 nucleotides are TGCAGTGTAGGGGCAGGGTTACCTCAAGAGACCCAGTACTTC.

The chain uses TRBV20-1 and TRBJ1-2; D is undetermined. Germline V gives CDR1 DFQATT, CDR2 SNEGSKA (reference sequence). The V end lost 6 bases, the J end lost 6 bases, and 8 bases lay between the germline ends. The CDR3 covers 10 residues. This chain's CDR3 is CSARTDGYTF. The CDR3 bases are TGCAGTGCCCGGACGGATGGCTACACCTTC.

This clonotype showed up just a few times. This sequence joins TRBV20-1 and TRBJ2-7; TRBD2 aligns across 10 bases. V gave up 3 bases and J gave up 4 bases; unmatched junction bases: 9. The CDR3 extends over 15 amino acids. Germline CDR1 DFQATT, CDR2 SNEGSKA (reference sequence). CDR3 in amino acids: CSASRSGGASYEQYF. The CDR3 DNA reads TGCAGTGCTAGCCGGAGCGGGGGGGCAAGTTACGAGCAGTACTTC.

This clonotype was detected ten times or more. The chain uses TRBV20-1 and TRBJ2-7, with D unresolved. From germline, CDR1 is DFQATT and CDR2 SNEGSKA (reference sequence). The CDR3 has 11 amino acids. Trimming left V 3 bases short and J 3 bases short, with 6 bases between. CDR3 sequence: CSASLHYEQYF. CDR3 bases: TGCAGTGCTAGCCTCCACTACGAGCAGTACTTC.

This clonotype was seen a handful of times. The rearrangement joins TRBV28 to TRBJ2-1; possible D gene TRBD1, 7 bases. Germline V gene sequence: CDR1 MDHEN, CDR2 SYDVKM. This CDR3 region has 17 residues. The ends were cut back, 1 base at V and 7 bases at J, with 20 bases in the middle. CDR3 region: CASSLSVTNPGGNEQFF. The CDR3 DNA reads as TGTGCCAGCAGTTTATCCGTTACCAACCCAGGGGGGAATGAGCAGTTCTTC.

CDR3 loop: CASTITPTGAGNTGELFF. The CDR3 coding sequence is TGCGCCAGCACTATAACCCCGACAGGGGCAGGGAACACCGGGGAGCTGTTTTTT. The chain has TRBV5-1 and TRBJ2-2; 8 bases line up with TRBD1. Germline V gives CDR1 SGHRS, CDR2 YFSETQ. Trimming removed 6 bases from V and 1 base from J; junction bases left unmatched: 14. CDR3 length: 18 residues.